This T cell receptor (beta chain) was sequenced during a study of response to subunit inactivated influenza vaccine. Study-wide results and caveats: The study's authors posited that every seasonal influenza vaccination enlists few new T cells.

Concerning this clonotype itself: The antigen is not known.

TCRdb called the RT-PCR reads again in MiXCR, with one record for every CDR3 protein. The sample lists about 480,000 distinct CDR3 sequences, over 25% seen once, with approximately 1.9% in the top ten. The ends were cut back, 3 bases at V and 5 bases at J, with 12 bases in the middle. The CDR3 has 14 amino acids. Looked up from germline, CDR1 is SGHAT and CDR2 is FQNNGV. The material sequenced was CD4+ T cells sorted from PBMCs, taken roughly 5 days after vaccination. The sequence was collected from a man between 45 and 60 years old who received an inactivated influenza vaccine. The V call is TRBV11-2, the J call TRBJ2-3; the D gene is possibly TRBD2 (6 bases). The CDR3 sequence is CASSFYGSLDTQYF. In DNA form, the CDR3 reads TGTGCCAGCAGCTTTTACGGGAGTCTAGATACGCAGTATTTT.